This T cell receptor beta chain comes out of a study of blood T cell repertoires in COVID-19 (dated by TCRdb to about 2020). Describing the broader study: Collaborator samples came from the United States, Italy and Spain and covered acute and convalescent phases of COVID-19. The material from the prospective study consisted of cDNA or gDNA derived from T cells, B-cell-depleted T cells, or PBMCs. Subjects who had been exposed to COVID-19, were actively infected with it, or had recovered from it provided the deeply sampled blood TCRbeta repertoires that made up the dataset. A freely available public database, intended as a resource for researchers studying the immune response to SARS-CoV-2, is where the repertoires were released. The samples were drawn from the first 160 participants of the ongoing ImmuneRACE study and from over a thousand subjects provided by 6 global collaborators. Nearly every sample came with metadata listing a de-identified subject ID, COVID-19 status, age in years and sex. Where available, HLA class I and class II types were obtained from metadata supplied by the sample provider rather than from assay-based typing. The full study reports these points: The amount of clinical and demographic metadata varied by source and participant and was provided uncurated.

At one collaborating source in Seattle, patients were enrolled during active infection and were followed longitudinally through the course of disease. Collaborating institutions collected whole blood in K2EDTA tubes following their own protocols. For TCRbeta analysis, collaborator samples were shipped as frozen whole blood, as isolated PBMCs, or as DNA extracted from either sample type. This clone has a single count. Its antigen remains undetermined. No much larger clone is present one base from it, and per-base qualities are unavailable. The CDR3, cysteine through phenylalanine, is 13 amino acids long. Only CDR3 DNA remains: 39 bases, in frame from the first base. CDR1 and CDR2 are drawn from the germline V gene (reference sequence): MNHEY, SMNVEV. V and J lose 6 bases and 4 bases, and a span of 9 bases separates them. The immunoSEQ Assay, a bias-controlled multiplex PCR, was used to amplify TCRbeta CDR3 regions from genomic DNA. Per the original workflow: The number of nucleated cells in each sample was estimated by amplification of reference gene primers within the assay. To quantify the absolute abundance of each unique TCRbeta CDR3 rearrangement, sequence reads were collapsed and filtered. For each sample, productive Simpson clonality was calculated by taking the square root of Simpson's diversity index across productive rearrangements. TCRdb took this table from immuneACCESS and kept in-frame rearrangements with V and J called. Such tables lack part of the clones; where checked against another copy, unresolved V genes explain under half of the gap, and the rest is unexplained. V, J and clone size are those of that table, while D and trimming were read from the DNA. The sample table contains about 370,000 clones; only one count was recorded for roughly 90% of them. Of the sample, approximately 3% falls within the top ten clones.

Sequences were obtained from peripheral blood. The chain uses TRBV27 and TRBJ2-2; TRBD2 could be the D gene, as 5 bases match. The TCR sequence derives from a woman younger than 45 with COVID-19, enrolled during active disease. The DNA reads as follows: TGTGCCAGCAGCGTCGAGGGCACCGGGGAGCTGTTTTTT. Its protein reads: CASSVEGTGELFF.